This T cell receptor (beta chain) was profiled in a study of T cell responses to AZD1222 COVID-19 vaccine. Notes on the study in general: Seropositive status at baseline applied to only 5 or 6 AZD1222 recipients. Spike regions recognized by vaccine-associated CD4 TCRs spanned the protein, led by 160-218 and 743-854.

Trimming stripped 5 bases from V and 8 bases from J, with 13 bases between. CDR3 length: 13 residues. CDR1 SGHTA and CDR2 FQGNSA come from the germline V gene. A remark on this clone: What it binds is not known.

The protocol was immunoSEQ multiplex PCR, while the TCRdb copy is restricted to in-frame clones and leaves out a portion. The repertoire holds 130,000 or so clones, with roughly 93% as singletons. Specimen: peripheral blood, collected on day 0 of AZD1222 vaccination. This chain connects TRBV7-2 to TRBJ2-1, with D possibly matching TRBD1 (6 bases). This clonotype was sampled from an adult in good health. The chain's CDR3 is CASSKGTRDEQFF. CDR3 DNA: TGTGCCAGCAGCAAAGGGACAAGGGATGAGCAGTTCTTC. The whole variable domain, filled in from reference TRBV7-2 and TRBJ2-1, reads GAGVSQSPSNKVTEKGKDVELRCDPISGHTALYWYRQSLGQGLEFLIYFQGNSAPDKSGLPSDRFSAERTGGSVSTLTIQRTQQEDSAVYLCASSKGTRDEQFFGPGTRLTVL.